This T cell receptor beta chain was recorded in a study of long-term antiretroviral therapy in people with HIV. An immunoSEQ assay, version v3.0, was performed at survey level. TCRdb's table, derived via immunoSEQ multiplex PCR, lists solely in-frame clones and lacks some. The table lists some 33,000 clones, 90% to 97% of them singletons. Donors needed at least one pre-ART PBMC sample plus at least two post-ART samples. General study findings and limits: ART adherence, viral resistance and therapy changes went unrecorded. The clones with expansion before ART were dominant in the repertoire at all time points.

In regard to this clone: Its specificity is unknown.

The specimen comprised unsorted PBMCs, sampled approximately 6.8 years after starting antiretroviral therapy. The source of this sequence is a man aged 25 to 45 with HIV.

CDR3 protein: CASSLQGLAGVSTYNEQFF. CDR3 sequence (DNA): TGTGCCAGCAGCCTCCAGGGACTAGCGGGGGTCTCTACCTACAATGAGCAGTTCTTC. This chain connects TRBV7-3 to TRBJ2-1; 14 nucleotides agree with TRBD2. V dropped 5 bases and J dropped 2; count of bases not matched to a gene: 11. This CDR3 has 19 amino acids. CDR1 and CDR2 (germline): SGHTA, FQGTGA.